A single sample is the source of the 31 T cell receptor beta chains below, sequenced in a study of Graves' ophthalmopathy and Graves' hyperthyroidism. As the template, RNA transcripts were used to amplify TCR beta CDR3 regions. First-round RT-PCR employed HTBI primers, with a second-round multiplex PCR after it. Each CDR3 protein gets one entry after TCRdb re-called the multiplex PCR reads with MiXCR. The sample has 360,000 or so distinct CDR3 sequences, approximately 20% seen once. The sequenced sample consisted of peripheral blood. The receptors were sampled from a woman under 30 with Graves' ophthalmopathy.

This chain joins TRBV30 and TRBJ2-7; perhaps D is TRBD1 or TRBD2 (5 bases each). Trimming stripped 5 bases from V and 0 bases from J, with 11 bases between. CDR1 and CDR2 (germline): GTSNPN, SVGIG (reference sequence). The CDR3 is 13 amino acids. The CDR3 here is CAWYGTASYEQYF. Here the CDR3 DNA reads TGTGCCTGGTACGGGACGGCCTCCTACGAGCAGTACTTC.

At least ten counts were recorded for this clonotype. This chain joins TRBV30 and TRBJ2-5; D tentatively fits TRBD1 or TRBD2 (5 bases each). V lost 4 bases, J lost 1 base, and 13 bases lay in between. The length of the CDR3 is 14 residues. Germline CDR1 reads GTSNPN; CDR2 reads SVGIG (reference sequence). The CDR3 here is CAWMSGRAQETQYF. CDR3 in DNA: TGTGCCTGGATGTCGGGGCGGGCCCAAGAGACCCAGTACTTC.

This clonotype was counted ten times or more. The V gene is TRBV29-1, the J gene TRBJ2-2, with D possibly matching TRBD1 (7 bases). Germline values: CDR1 SQVTM, CDR2 ANQGSEA. V lost 7 bases and J lost 6, with 12 bases in between. The CDR3 loop spans 12 amino acids. CDR3 loop: CSGRGRAGELFF. As DNA, the CDR3 is TGCAGCGGGAGGGGGCGGGCCGGGGAGCTGTTTTTT.

This clonotype was picked up many times. This chain connects TRBV28 to TRBJ2-7, with TRBD2 matching over 8 bases. V shed 6 bases, J shed 6 bases, and the junction held 7 bases outside the gene matches. The CDR3 has 13 residues. From germline, CDR1 is MDHEN and CDR2 SYDVKM. This CDR3 reads CASSVRGGGEQYF. The CDR3 DNA reads as TGTGCCAGCAGCGTACGGGGGGGCGGCGAGCAGTACTTC.

This clonotype was seen ten or more times. This chain uses TRBV27 with TRBJ2-2, with a possible D match to TRBD2 (6 bases). V was clipped by 7 bases and J by 4 bases, with 13 bases between them. Per germline, CDR1 MNHEY and CDR2 SMNVEV (reference sequence). The CDR3 covers 14 residues. CDR3 loop: CASTGTHGTGELFF. The CDR3 DNA reads as TGTGCCAGCACGGGGACTCATGGCACCGGGGAGCTGTTTTTT.

V usage is TRBV6-1 and J usage is TRBJ2-7; 9 bases are shared with TRBD1. V was pared by 5 bases and J by 4 bases, with 9 bases of the junction left unmatched. Germline loops: CDR1 MNHNS, CDR2 SASEGT. The CDR3 is made up of 15 amino acids. CDR3 amino acids: CASSTQQGAGYEQYF. DNA of the CDR3: TGTGCCAGCAGTACACAACAGGGGGCTGGATACGAGCAGTACTTC.

The sample holds many counts of this clonotype. The chain joins TRBV28 to TRBJ1-1; D might be TRBD1 (5 bases). Germline V gene lookup returns CDR1 MDHEN and CDR2 SYDVKM. CDR3 size: 11 residues. CDR3 coding DNA: TGTGGGACCACGGGGGTGACTGAAGCTTTCTTT. Translation: CGTTGVTEAFF.

This clonotype was counted at least ten times. The J gene is TRBJ2-7, the V gene TRBV5-1; D unclear. Trimming removed 5 bases from V and 2 bases from J, with 11 bases in between. Germline CDR1 and CDR2: SGHRS and YFSETQ. This CDR3 is 13 amino acids long. CDR3 residues: CASRVSEPYEQYF. The CDR3 DNA is TGCGCCAGCAGAGTATCCGAACCCTACGAGCAGTACTTC.

This clonotype appeared a few times. The chain employs TRBV6-1 and TRBJ2-7; D is perhaps TRBD1 (6 bases). Germline V CDR1 and CDR2: MNHNS, SASEGT. Trimming left V 6 bases short and J 6 bases short, with 18 bases between. This CDR3 spans 14 amino acids. The CDR3 DNA reads as TGTGCCAGCAGCCCTATGTCAGGGGAGAGCGAGCAGTACTTC. Translating gives CASSPMSGESEQYF.

The chain is built from TRBV12-3 or TRBV12-4 and TRBJ2-2; D is ambiguous. The CDR3 sequence is 17 residues long. The ends were cut back, 6 bases at V and 1 base at J, with 18 bases in the middle. This CDR3 reads CASSPRPQRLNTGELFF. The CDR3 DNA follows: TGTGCCAGCAGCCCAAGACCGCAAAGACTGAACACCGGGGAGCTGTTTTTT.

This clonotype was seen many times. This chain links TRBV12-3 or TRBV12-4 with TRBJ1-2, with D possibly being TRBD1 (5 bases). Trimming cost V 7 bases and J 2 bases, with 11 bases left between them. The CDR3 is 13 residues long. CDR3 amino acids: CASTPGTNYGYTF. The CDR3 DNA sequence: TGTGCCAGCACTCCCGGGACCAACTATGGCTACACCTTC.

This chain links TRBV7-6 with TRBJ2-2, with 7 bases fitting TRBD1. Per germline, CDR1 SGHVS and CDR2 FNYEAQ. The CDR3 has 15 residues. The trim removed 5 bases at V and 4 bases at J, leaving 7 bases unmatched. For the CDR3, the DNA is TGTGCCAGCAGCCCACCGACAGGGTCCACCGGGGAGCTGTTTTTT. Translating it yields CASSPPTGSTGELFF. Based on the CDR3 plus reference TRBV7-6 and TRBJ2-2, the full variable domain is GAGVSQSPRYKVTKRGQDVALRCDPISGHVSLYWYRQALGQGPEFLTYFNYEAQQDKSGLPNDRFSAERPEGSISTLTIQRTEQRDSAMYRCASSPPTGSTGELFFGEGSRLTVL.

This clonotype was picked up many times. V gene TRBV12-3 or TRBV12-4 combines with J gene TRBJ1-1; the D gene is possibly TRBD1 (6 bases). Deletions cut 6 bases from V and 1 base from J, with 18 bases between. The CDR3 has 16 amino acids. CDR3 sequence: CASSHGQPGANTEAFF. The CDR3 nucleotides are TGTGCCAGCAGCCACGGACAGCCCGGGGCGAACACTGAAGCTTTCTTT.

There are many counts of this clonotype. This chain uses TRBV28 with TRBJ2-5; 10 positions match TRBD1. This CDR3 has 15 amino acids. The V and J ends lost 10 bases and 4 bases, in that order; junction bases with no gene match: 12. CDR1 is MDHEN and CDR2 is SYDVKM in the germline V gene. The CDR3 DNA follows: TGTGCCACTCCCCTGGGACAGGGGAGTGGAGAGACCCAGTACTTC. Residues: CATPLGQGSGETQYF.

CDR3 loop: CASSYDLTRETQYF. In DNA form, the CDR3 reads TGTGCCAGCAGTTACGATCTAACCAGGGAGACCCAGTACTTC. The V call is TRBV12-3 or TRBV12-4, the J call TRBJ2-5; no firm D call. The CDR3 is 14 residues long. Trimming cost V 4 bases and J 5 bases, with 14 bases left between them.

This clonotype was recorded at least ten times. The gene calls are TRBV2 and TRBJ2-7, with D perhaps matching TRBD1 (5 bases). The CDR3 sequence is 15 residues long. Germline CDR1 reads SNHLY; CDR2 reads FYNNEI. Trimming took 4 bases from V and 2 from J, leaving 15 bases between them. The CDR3 region has the DNA TGTGCCAGCAGTGCTAAGGGGTACGGACCCTACGAGCAGTACTTC. This sequence encodes CASSAKGYGPYEQYF.

In its sample, this clonotype was seen many times. Here the CDR3 reads CASSRRGFYEQYF. As DNA, the CDR3 is TGTGCCAGCAGCCGGCGAGGGTTTTACGAGCAGTACTTC. This chain links TRBV11-1 with TRBJ2-7; a possible D gene is TRBD2 (5 bases). CDR1 is SGHAT and CDR2 is FQDESV in the germline V gene (reference sequence). The length of the CDR3 is 13 residues. The V and J ends lost 5 bases and 4 bases respectively, with 12 bases between them.

V is TRBV12-3 or TRBV12-4 and J is TRBJ2-2; TRBD1 might be the D (6 bases). Trimming removed 6 bases from V and 0 bases from J, with 11 bases in between. This CDR3 is 15 amino acids long. The DNA of the CDR3 is TGTGCCAGCAGACGACAGGCAACGAACACCGGGGAGCTGTTTTTT. Amino acid sequence: CASRRQATNTGELFF.

This clonotype has ten or more counts. The rearrangement links TRBV15 to TRBJ2-7; D gene unclear. Per germline, CDR1 LNHNV and CDR2 YYDKDF (reference sequence). This CDR3 is built from 14 residues. Deletions cut 0 bases from V and 7 bases from J, with 13 bases between. The CDR3 is CATSRDVPGYEQYF. Here the CDR3 DNA reads TGTGCCACCAGCAGAGATGTCCCCGGGTATGAGCAGTACTTC.

This clonotype was observed at least ten times. The J gene is TRBJ2-7, the V gene TRBV20-1; TRBD1 aligns across 7 bases. Looked up from germline, CDR1 is DFQATT and CDR2 is SNEGSKA (reference sequence). CDR3 length: 13 amino acids. With V trimmed by 4 bases and J by 5 bases, 8 bases remained unmatched. CDR3 DNA sequence: TGCAGTGCTACCAAGACAGGGTTCCACGAGCAGTACTTC. It is translated as CSATKTGFHEQYF.

This clonotype was observed at least ten times. This chain joins TRBV30 and TRBJ1-1; D is unresolved. The CDR3 extends over 13 amino acids. Trimming pared 3 bases from V and 0 bases from J, leaving 8 bases between. Germline assignment: CDR1 GTSNPN and CDR2 SVGIG (reference sequence). In DNA form, the CDR3 reads TGTGCCTGGAGACGGGATATGAACACTGAAGCTTTCTTT. Translating it yields CAWRRDMNTEAFF.

This chain joins TRBV2 and TRBJ1-1; D remains unclear. The CDR3 loop spans 13 amino acids. CDR1 is SNHLY and CDR2 is FYNNEI in the germline V gene. Trimming stripped 2 bases from V and 2 bases from J, with 6 bases between. CDR3 nucleotide sequence: TGTGCCAGCAGTGAACAGCAAAACACTGAAGCTTTCTTT. It codes for CASSEQQNTEAFF. The full variable domain, rest sourced from reference TRBV2 and TRBJ1-1, is EPEVTQTPSHQVTQMGQEVILRCVPISNHLYFYWYRQILGQKVEFLVSFYNNEISEKSEIFDDQFSVERPDGSNFTLKIRSTKLEDSAMYFCASSEQQNTEAFFGQGTRLTVV.

This clonotype was counted many times. This chain uses TRBV5-1 with TRBJ2-7; tentatively, D is TRBD2 (5 bases). V was clipped by 3 bases and J by 5 bases, with 18 bases between them. Germline lookup yields CDR1 SGHRS and CDR2 YFSETQ. The CDR3 is 15 residues long. The CDR3 coding sequence is TGCGCCAGCAGCTGGACTGATTCGAGATTGGACGAGCAGTACTTC. Amino acid sequence: CASSWTDSRLDEQYF.

This clonotype occurred many times. The chain is built from TRBV5-1 and TRBJ1-5; tentatively, D is TRBD1 (5 bases). Germline V gene sequence: CDR1 SGHRS, CDR2 YFSETQ. The CDR3 is 14 amino acids. Between the trimmed V and J ends, which lost 4 bases and 7 bases, there was a span of 15 bases. The CDR3 DNA is TGCGCCAGCAGCCCTGGGACCCAGGAGCAGCCCCAGCATTTT. As protein: CASSPGTQEQPQHF.

This chain links TRBV6-5 with TRBJ1-1; TRBD1 matches 7 bases. The ends lost 2 bases at V and 5 bases at J; junction bases unmatched: 5. Germline V CDR1 and CDR2: MNHEY, SVGAGI. The CDR3 consists of 14 residues. CDR3 region: CASSYTQTGTEAFF. DNA of the CDR3: TGTGCCAGCAGTTACACCCAGACAGGGACTGAAGCTTTCTTT.

This clonotype was seen ten or more times. V gene TRBV30 combines with J gene TRBJ2-4; tentative D call: TRBD2 (5 bases). The V gene lost 3 bases and the J gene lost 10 bases, with 16 bases spanning the gap. The CDR3 loop spans 13 amino acids. Germline V gene lookup returns CDR1 GTSNPN and CDR2 SVGIG (reference sequence). The CDR3 DNA is TGTGCCTGGAGAGGCCCGTCTGGGAGAATTCAGTACTTC. Encoded protein: CAWRGPSGRIQYF.

This clonotype was counted many times. This chain uses TRBV7-2 with TRBJ2-4, with D possibly being TRBD1 or TRBD2 (6 bases each). V was pared by 7 bases and J by 6 bases, with 22 bases between. Germline CDR1 SGHTA, CDR2 FQGNSA. The CDR3 runs 16 residues. CDR3 sequence (DNA): TGTGCCAGCAACCTTCCGTCGGGGGCCGCCCGAAACATTCAGTACTTC. It encodes CASNLPSGAARNIQYF.

Regarding this clonotype: A clone one base away is much larger, so this may be a read error. This chain uses TRBV9 with TRBJ2-7; maybe TRBD2 (5 bases). V shed 4 bases and J shed 2 bases, with 13 bases lying between them. The length of the CDR3 is 14 residues. Looked up from germline, CDR1 is SGDLS and CDR2 is YYNGEE. The CDR3 reads CASSQRESTYEQYF. The CDR3 coding sequence is TGTGCCAGCAGCCAACGGGAATCCACCTACGAGCAGTACTTC.

This clonotype appeared many times. The CDR3 DNA sequence: TGTGCCAGCAGCCCAAATTACGGAGGGACAGTAATTAATTCACCCCTCCACTTT. Translating it yields CASSPNYGGTVINSPLHF. The chain employs TRBV6-5 and TRBJ1-6, with TRBD1 matching 7 bases. V shed 6 bases and J 6 bases; nucleotides not matched to a gene: 17. Germline CDR1 reads MNHEY; CDR2 reads SVGAGI. CDR3 length: 18 amino acids.

Ten or more counts support this clonotype. The gene calls are TRBV6-2 or TRBV6-3 and TRBJ1-2; a weak D match, TRBD1 (6 bases). Trimming cost V 5 bases and J 1 base, with 11 bases left between them. From germline, CDR1 is MNHEY and CDR2 SVGEGT. The CDR3 spans 14 residues. This chain's CDR3 is CASSPGHLNYGYTF. The CDR3 DNA reads as TGTGCCAGCAGTCCGGGACACCTTAACTATGGCTACACCTTC.

In its sample, this clonotype was seen many times. The chain employs TRBV7-2 and TRBJ2-7; 9 bases align to TRBD1. Germline assignment: CDR1 SGHTA and CDR2 FQGNSA. J lost 2 bases, V lost 1 base, and 0 bases had no gene match. The CDR3 has 14 residues. The CDR3 sequence: CASSLDRGPYEQYF. The CDR3, as DNA: TGTGCCAGCAGCTTAGACAGGGGGCCCTACGAGCAGTACTTC.